Following are 30 T cell receptor beta chains from one sample sequenced in a study of vaccination and CD4 T cells after COVID-19. These receptors lack a known antigen. The time point denotes: late sampling 161 to 241 days after vaccination in three convalescent patients. Treatment: approximately nine-day PBMC culture with coronavirus spike peptide pools or control peptides (ViraFEST assay). Sequenced with the Oncomine TCR Beta short-read assay was DNA taken from cultured CD4+ T cells. TCRdb independently ran MiXCR on the PCR reads; one entry per CDR3 protein. The sample includes 25,000 to 30,000 distinct CDR3 sequences, under 40% of them seen just once. The material was CD4+ T cells from blood, cultured in vitro, obtained about 7 months after SARS-CoV-2 vaccination. The receptors were gathered from a human donor who had recovered from COVID-19.

The sample holds a few counts of this clonotype. The V call is TRBV20-1, the J call TRBJ1-2; D not certain. Trimming removed 3 bases at V and 8 bases at J, with 10 bases between. The CDR3 has 11 amino acids. Germline CDR1 is DFQATT and CDR2 is SNEGSKA (reference sequence). The CDR3 spells CSARGWSGYTF. CDR3 nucleotide sequence: TGCAGTGCTAGGGGGTGGAGCGGCTACACCTTC.

V gene TRBV4-2 combines with J gene TRBJ1-5; D unclear. This CDR3 comprises 15 residues. V was trimmed by 0 bases and J by 1 base, leaving 7 bases between them. The V gene's germline CDR1 is LGHNA and CDR2 YNFKEQ. This CDR3 reads CASSQDGQSNQPQHF. The CDR3 DNA sequence: TGTGCCAGCAGCCAAGATGGTCAGAGCAATCAGCCCCAGCATTTT.

The chain joins TRBV20-1 to TRBJ2-5, with D tentatively TRBD2 (6 bases). Germline-derived CDR1 and CDR2 are DFQATT and SNEGSKA (reference sequence). This CDR3 contains 14 residues. Trimming took 6 bases from V and 2 from J, leaving 16 bases between them. This CDR3 reads CSAPGGALQETQYF. DNA of the CDR3: TGCAGTGCCCCCGGCGGGGCGTTACAAGAGACCCAGTACTTC.

This clonotype came up a few times. V gene TRBV20-1 combines with J gene TRBJ2-7; possibly TRBD1 for D (5 bases). Trimming left V 5 bases short and J 4 bases short, with 9 bases between. Per the germline V gene, CDR1 is DFQATT and CDR2 is SNEGSKA (reference sequence). The CDR3 sequence is 11 residues long. The CDR3 sequence is CSAPKGYEQYF. CDR3 nucleotide sequence: TGCAGTGCTCCTAAGGGGTACGAGCAGTACTTC.

The V call is TRBV15, the J call TRBJ1-3; TRBD1 aligns across 7 bases. The CDR3 has 18 amino acids. Trimming removed 3 bases from V and 3 bases from J; junction bases left unmatched: 14. Germline CDR1 reads LNHNV; CDR2 reads YYDKDF (reference sequence). CDR3 loop: CATSSRDRGNQDGNTIYF. The DNA for the CDR3 is TGTGCCACCAGCAGCCGGGACAGAGGGAATCAGGATGGAAACACCATATATTTT.

The sample holds one count of this clonotype. The chain has TRBV28 and TRBJ1-1, with D hard to call. Germline V lookup: CDR1 MDHEN, CDR2 SYDVKM. V lost 3 bases to trimming and J lost 1 base, with 6 bases between them. CDR3 length equals 13 residues. In nucleotides, the CDR3 is TGTGCCAGCAGTTTGAACAGGAACACTGAAGCTTTCTTT. Translation gives CASSLNRNTEAFF.

This clonotype was seen a single time. This chain joins TRBV7-9 and TRBJ2-4; 9 bases line up with TRBD1. This CDR3 region has 16 residues. The trim removed 0 bases at V and 6 bases at J, leaving 6 bases unmatched. CDR1 and CDR2 (germline): SEHNR, FQNEAQ (reference sequence). The CDR3 DNA reads as TGTGCCAGCAGCTTAGCTAGGGGGGACAGGGCAAACATTCAGTACTTC. Encoded protein: CASSLARGDRANIQYF.

The rearrangement links TRBV6-1 to TRBJ1-2, with D perhaps matching TRBD1 (5 bases). V was clipped by 6 bases and J by 4 bases, with 18 bases between them. The CDR3 runs to 15 residues. CDR1 is MNHNS and CDR2 is SASEGT in the germline V gene. CDR3 sequence: CASSRGHQTGYGYTF. The CDR3 DNA sequence: TGTGCCAGCAGCCGTGGACACCAAACGGGCTATGGCTACACCTTC.

This clonotype has only a few counts. The chain employs TRBV2 and TRBJ2-7; D not resolved. This CDR3 has 11 residues. The germline CDR1 and CDR2 sequences are SNHLY and FYNNEI. Trimming shortened V by 2 bases and J by 6 bases, and 5 bases separated the two germline ends. This chain's CDR3 is CASSETAEQYF. CDR3 coding DNA: TGTGCCAGCAGTGAAACCGCCGAGCAGTACTTC.

This chain uses TRBV4-1 with TRBJ2-3; tentatively, D is TRBD1 (6 bases). V was clipped by 3 bases and J by 4 bases, with 14 bases between them. The CDR3 runs to 15 residues. Germline values: CDR1 MGHRA, CDR2 YSYEKL. CDR3 in amino acids: CASSHTGFIPDTQYF. CDR3 bases: TGCGCCAGCAGCCATACAGGGTTTATCCCAGATACGCAGTATTTT.

The V and J genes are TRBV20-1 and TRBJ2-7, with 8 bases identical to TRBD1. V was clipped by 2 bases and J by 2 bases; unmatched bases: 5. CDR1 and CDR2 from the germline V gene are DFQATT and SNEGSKA (reference sequence). This CDR3 region has 14 residues. This CDR3 reads CSARPMGQAYEQYF. The CDR3 nucleotides are TGCAGTGCTAGACCCATGGGACAGGCCTACGAGCAGTACTTC.

The rearrangement uses TRBV27 and TRBJ1-1; weak D call: TRBD1 (5 bases). The CDR3 runs to 14 residues. Germline CDR1 and CDR2: MNHEY and SMNVEV (reference sequence). Trimming pared 3 bases from V and 6 bases from J, leaving 14 bases between. This chain's CDR3 is CASSFLGRDAEAFF. The CDR3 region has the DNA TGTGCCAGCAGTTTTCTGGGAAGGGACGCTGAAGCTTTCTTT.

The chain employs TRBV7-2 and TRBJ2-1; possibly TRBD1 for D (6 bases). This CDR3 contains 16 residues. V was pared by 2 bases and J by 8 bases, with 19 bases between. CDR1 and CDR2 from the germline V gene are SGHTA and FQGNSA. CDR3 region: CASSLMGARAGDEQFF. The CDR3 coding sequence is TGTGCCAGCAGCTTAATGGGGGCGAGGGCCGGCGATGAGCAGTTCTTC. Full variable domain (missing parts from reference TRBV7-2 and TRBJ2-1): GAGVSQSPSNKVTEKGKDVELRCDPISGHTALYWYRQSLGQGLEFLIYFQGNSAPDKSGLPSDRFSAERTGGSVSTLTIQRTQQEDSAVYLCASSLMGARAGDEQFFGPGTRLTVL.

This clonotype was seen only once. The germline gene is not matched at one end of the junction; a read error may be the cause. The chain carries TRBV6-2 or TRBV6-3 and TRBJ1-2; D possibly corresponds to TRBD1 (5 bases). CDR1 is MNHEY, CDR2 SVGEGT, per germline. The CDR3 covers 12 residues. Here the CDR3 reads CTSADSAYGYTF. CDR3 nucleotide sequence: TGTACCAGCGCCGACAGTGCGTATGGCTACACCTTC.

The rearrangement joins TRBV19 to TRBJ2-3; TRBD2 aligns across 10 bases. Germline V gene data show CDR1 as LNHDA and CDR2 as SQIVND (reference sequence). The V segment lost 5 bases and the J segment 5 bases; nucleotides outside the gene matches: 7. There are 15 residues in the CDR3. The CDR3 spells CASSSSSGRKDTQYF. The CDR3 DNA follows: TGTGCCAGTAGTTCTTCTAGCGGGAGAAAAGATACGCAGTATTTT.

The chain is built from TRBV19 and TRBJ1-6, with 10 bases matching TRBD1. From germline, CDR1 is LNHDA and CDR2 SQIVND (reference sequence). This CDR3 has 16 amino acids. V was clipped by 6 bases and J by 3 bases; unmatched bases: 5. This CDR3 reads CASRDGQGGYNSPLHF. CDR3 bases: TGTGCCAGTAGAGACGGACAGGGGGGCTATAATTCACCCCTCCACTTT.

The chain combines TRBV28 with TRBJ1-6, with TRBD1 matching 8 bases. Per germline, CDR1 MDHEN and CDR2 SYDVKM. With V trimmed by 6 bases and J by 7 bases, 11 bases remained unmatched. This CDR3 is built from 16 residues. The CDR3 DNA reads TGTGCCAGCAGCTCAATCGGACAGGGAGGCAATTCACCCCTCCACTTT. It encodes CASSSIGQGGNSPLHF. The variable domain in full, with the rest retrieved from reference TRBV28 and TRBJ1-6, is DVKVTQSSRYLVKRTGEKVFLECVQDMDHENMFWYRQDPGLGLRLIYFSYDVKMKEKGDIPEGYSVSREKKERFSLILESASTNQTSMYLCASSSIGQGGNSPLHFGNGTRLTVT.

The chain carries TRBV7-8 and TRBJ2-1; D is undetermined. Germline V gene data show CDR1 as SGHVS and CDR2 as FQNEAQ. Trimming cost V 0 bases and J 5 bases, with 8 bases left between them. The CDR3 runs 14 residues. The CDR3 DNA sequence: TGTGCCAGCAGCTTAGCGGTCAGCCACAATGAGCAGTTCTTC. It specifies CASSLAVSHNEQFF.

V usage is TRBV19 and J usage is TRBJ2-5; 8 positions match TRBD1. This CDR3 is 15 amino acids long. Germline V gene lookup returns CDR1 LNHDA and CDR2 SQIVND (reference sequence). V gave up 5 bases and J gave up 5 bases; unmatched junction bases: 10. CDR3 in amino acids: CASSGRTGQGETQYF. The CDR3 nucleotides are TGTGCCAGTAGTGGACGGACAGGGCAGGGGGAGACCCAGTACTTC.

This clonotype was seen a few times. This rearrangement joins TRBV6-2 or TRBV6-3 to TRBJ2-5; 10 bases are shared with TRBD2. Germline V lookup: CDR1 MNHEY, CDR2 SVGEGT. The CDR3 sequence is 15 residues long. Unmatched junction bases numbered 8, after V lost 6 bases and J lost 4 bases. The CDR3 is CASSQLAGSLETQYF. CDR3 DNA: TGTGCCAGCAGCCAACTAGCGGGGAGCCTAGAGACCCAGTACTTC.

The chain combines TRBV20-1 with TRBJ2-2; possibly TRBD2 for D (5 bases). The germline V and J ends were trimmed by 7 bases and 5 bases, with 17 bases remaining between them. CDR1 DFQATT and CDR2 SNEGSKA come from the germline V gene (reference sequence). The CDR3 has 14 amino acids. The CDR3 region is CSVLLRSGTGELFF. The CDR3 DNA follows: TGCAGTGTCCTTCTACGGAGCGGAACCGGGGAGCTGTTTTTT.

This clonotype occurred a few times. V gene TRBV7-2 combines with J gene TRBJ2-7, with 7 bases that match TRBD2. The CDR3 spans 16 residues. The germline CDR1 and CDR2 sequences are SGHTA and FQGNSA. Losses at the gene ends were 3 bases for V and 3 bases for J; bases not matched to a gene: 11. The CDR3 bases are TGTGCCAGCAGCTTTCACGGAGCAGCGGGGAACTACGAGCAGTACTTC. The encoded protein is CASSFHGAAGNYEQYF.

This sequence joins TRBV20-1 and TRBJ2-4; D is unresolved. The germline V gene encodes CDR1 DFQATT and CDR2 SNEGSKA (reference sequence). The CDR3 sequence is 19 residues long. V was trimmed by 0 bases and J by 3 bases, leaving 24 bases between them. The CDR3 protein is CSARESAAIVGLGKNIQYF. The DNA of the CDR3 is TGCAGTGCTAGAGAATCGGCAGCAATAGTCGGTTTGGGCAAAAACATTCAGTACTTC.

This clonotype was recorded a few times. This chain connects TRBV10-1 to TRBJ1-2; TRBD1 agrees at 8 bases. J was trimmed by 5 bases and V by 8 bases; bases with no gene match: 7. From germline, CDR1 is WNHNN and CDR2 SYGVQD (reference sequence). The CDR3 spans 13 residues. This CDR3 reads CASPPRDRYGYTF. The CDR3 coding sequence is TGCGCCAGCCCCCCCCGGGACAGGTATGGCTACACCTTC.

This clonotype was seen a handful of times. V is TRBV12-3 or TRBV12-4 and J is TRBJ2-5; possible D gene TRBD1, 5 bases. V was shortened by 3 bases and J by 4 bases, with 12 bases between the two germline ends. The CDR3 is 14 residues long. The CDR3 here is CASSFPSRVETQYF. In DNA form, the CDR3 reads TGTGCCAGCAGTTTCCCCAGCAGGGTAGAGACCCAGTACTTC.

The V and J genes are TRBV6-1 and TRBJ2-5, with a tentative D call TRBD1 (5 bases). CDR3 length equals 13 residues. V was clipped by 5 bases and J by 3 bases, with 10 bases between them. Germline CDR1 MNHNS, CDR2 SASEGT. CDR3: CASSRTREETQYF. The CDR3, as DNA: TGTGCCAGCAGTAGGACACGAGAAGAGACCCAGTACTTC.

The chain uses TRBV28 and TRBJ2-2; D is possibly TRBD2 (6 bases). This CDR3 is 15 amino acids long. Trimming took 4 bases from V and 1 from J, leaving 10 bases between them. Germline lookup yields CDR1 MDHEN and CDR2 SYDVKM. As DNA, the CDR3 is TGTGCCAGCAGTTCCGGGACTCTGAACACCGGGGAGCTGTTTTTT. Translating it yields CASSSGTLNTGELFF.

J is TRBJ2-7 and V is TRBV18; TRBD2 is a possible D gene (6 bases). Trimming stripped 3 bases from V and 4 bases from J, with 7 bases between. Germline lookup yields CDR1 KGHSH and CDR2 LQKENI. The CDR3 is 12 amino acids. CDR3: CASSPGRYEQYF. CDR3 sequence (DNA): TGTGCCAGCTCACCGGGGAGGTACGAGCAGTACTTC.

This sequence joins TRBV7-9 and TRBJ1-2; maybe TRBD1 (5 bases). The germline V gene has CDR1 SEHNR and CDR2 FQNEAQ (reference sequence). With 5 bases removed from V and 7 bases from J, the gap between germline ends came to 26 bases. CDR3 size: 17 residues. CDR3 region: CASSPGRDSILSGGYTF. CDR3 DNA: TGTGCCAGCAGCCCCGGGAGGGACTCCATTCTTTCTGGTGGCTACACCTTC.

Only a few counts were recorded for this clonotype. This chain joins TRBV6-1 and TRBJ1-1, with D maybe TRBD1 (5 bases). Trimming took off 1 base at V and 5 bases at J, with 14 bases between the two ends. Germline lookup yields CDR1 MNHNS and CDR2 SASEGT. This CDR3 comprises 15 residues. CDR3 sequence reads: CASSEVWGVGTEAFF. The CDR3 region has the DNA TGTGCCAGCAGTGAAGTCTGGGGGGTAGGGACTGAAGCTTTCTTT.